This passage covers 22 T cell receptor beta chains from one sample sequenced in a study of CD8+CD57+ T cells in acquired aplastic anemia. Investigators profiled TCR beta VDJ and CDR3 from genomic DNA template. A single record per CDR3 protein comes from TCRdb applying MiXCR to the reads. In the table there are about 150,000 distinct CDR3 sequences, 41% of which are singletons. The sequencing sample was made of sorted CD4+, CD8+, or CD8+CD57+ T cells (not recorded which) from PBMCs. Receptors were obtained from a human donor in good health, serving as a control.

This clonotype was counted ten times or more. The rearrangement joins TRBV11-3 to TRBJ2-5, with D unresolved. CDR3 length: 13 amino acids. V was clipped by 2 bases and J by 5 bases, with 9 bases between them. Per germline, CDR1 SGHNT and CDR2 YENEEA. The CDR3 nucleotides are TGTGCCAGCAGCTTAATACGCGCGGAGACCCAGTACTTC. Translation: CASSLIRAETQYF.

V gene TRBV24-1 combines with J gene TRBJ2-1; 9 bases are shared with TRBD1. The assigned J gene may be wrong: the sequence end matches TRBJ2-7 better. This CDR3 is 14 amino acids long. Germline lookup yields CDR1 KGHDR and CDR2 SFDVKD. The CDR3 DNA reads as TGTGCCACCAGTGGCCACGACAGGGGGGGCGAGCAGTACTTC. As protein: CATSGHDRGGEQYF.

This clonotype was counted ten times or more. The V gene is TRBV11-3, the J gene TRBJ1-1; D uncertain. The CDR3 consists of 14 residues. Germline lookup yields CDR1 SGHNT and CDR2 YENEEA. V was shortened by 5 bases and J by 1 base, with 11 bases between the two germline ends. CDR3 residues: CASSQDGPNTEAFF. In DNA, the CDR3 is TGTGCCAGCAGCCAGGACGGACCGAACACTGAAGCTTTCTTT.

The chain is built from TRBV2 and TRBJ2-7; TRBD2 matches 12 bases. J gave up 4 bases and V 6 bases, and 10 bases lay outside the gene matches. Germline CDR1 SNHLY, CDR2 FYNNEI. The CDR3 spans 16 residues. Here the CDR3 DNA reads TGTGCCAGCAGAGGCCGGGCTAGCGGGAGGGTATACGAGCAGTACTTC. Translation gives CASRGRASGRVYEQYF.

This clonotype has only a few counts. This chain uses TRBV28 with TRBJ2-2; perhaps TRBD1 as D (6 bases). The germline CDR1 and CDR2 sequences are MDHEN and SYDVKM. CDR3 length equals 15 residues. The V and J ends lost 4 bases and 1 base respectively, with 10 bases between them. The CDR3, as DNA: TGTGCCAGCAGTTATGACAGGAGGAACACCGGGGAGCTGTTTTTT. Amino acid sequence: CASSYDRRNTGELFF.

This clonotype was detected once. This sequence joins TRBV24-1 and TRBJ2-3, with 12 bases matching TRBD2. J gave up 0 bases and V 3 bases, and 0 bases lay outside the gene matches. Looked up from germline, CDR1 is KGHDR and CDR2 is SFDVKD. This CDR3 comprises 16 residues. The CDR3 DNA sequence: TGTGCCACCAGTGATGGGACTAGCGGGAGCACAGATACGCAGTATTTT. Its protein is CATSDGTSGSTDTQYF.

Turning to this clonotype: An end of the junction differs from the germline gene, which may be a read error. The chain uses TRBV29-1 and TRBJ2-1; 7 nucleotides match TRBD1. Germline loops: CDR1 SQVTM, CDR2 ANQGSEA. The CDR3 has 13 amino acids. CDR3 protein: CSTRGGAVNEQFF. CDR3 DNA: TGCAGCACAAGAGGGGGCGCCGTCAATGAGCAATTCTTC.

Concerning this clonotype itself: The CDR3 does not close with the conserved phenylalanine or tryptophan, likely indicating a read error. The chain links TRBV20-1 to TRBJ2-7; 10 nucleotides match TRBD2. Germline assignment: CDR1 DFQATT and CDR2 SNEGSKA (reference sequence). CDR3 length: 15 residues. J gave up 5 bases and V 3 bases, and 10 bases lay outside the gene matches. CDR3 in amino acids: CSARGLAGAWNEQYS. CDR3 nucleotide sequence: TGCAGTGCTAGGGGGCTAGCGGGGGCTTGGAACGAGCAGTACTCC.

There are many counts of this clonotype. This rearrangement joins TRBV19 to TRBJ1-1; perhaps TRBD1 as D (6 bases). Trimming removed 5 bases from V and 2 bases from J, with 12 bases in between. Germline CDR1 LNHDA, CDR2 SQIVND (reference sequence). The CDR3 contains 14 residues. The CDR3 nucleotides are TGTGCCAGTAGTCTAAACAGGGCTAACACTGAAGCTTTCTTT. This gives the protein CASSLNRANTEAFF.

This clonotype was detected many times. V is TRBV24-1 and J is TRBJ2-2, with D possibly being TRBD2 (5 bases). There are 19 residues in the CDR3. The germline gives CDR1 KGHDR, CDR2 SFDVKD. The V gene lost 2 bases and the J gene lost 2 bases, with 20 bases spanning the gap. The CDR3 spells CATSDSLRTHSLNTGELFF. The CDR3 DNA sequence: TGTGCCACCAGTGATTCACTGCGGACTCACTCCCTAAACACCGGGGAGCTGTTTTTT.

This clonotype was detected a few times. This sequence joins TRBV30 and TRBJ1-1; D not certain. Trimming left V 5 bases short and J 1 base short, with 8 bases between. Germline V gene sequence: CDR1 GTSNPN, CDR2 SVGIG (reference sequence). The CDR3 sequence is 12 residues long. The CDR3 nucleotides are TGTGCCTGGGGGATTAGGAACACTGAAGCTTTCTTT. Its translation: CAWGIRNTEAFF. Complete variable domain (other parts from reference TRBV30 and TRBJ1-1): SQTIHQWPATLVQPVGSPLSLECTVEGTSNPNLYWYRQAAGRGLQLLFYSVGIGQISSEVPQNLSASRPQDRQFILSSKKLLLSDSGFYLCAWGIRNTEAFFGQGTRLTVV.

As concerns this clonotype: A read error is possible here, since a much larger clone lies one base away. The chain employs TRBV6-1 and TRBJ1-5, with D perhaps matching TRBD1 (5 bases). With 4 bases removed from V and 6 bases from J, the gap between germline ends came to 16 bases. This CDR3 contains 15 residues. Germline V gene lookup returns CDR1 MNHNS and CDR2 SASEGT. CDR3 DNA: TGTGCCAGCAGTGGGGCAGGGCAGACGGGTCAGCCCCAGCATTTT. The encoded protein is CASSGAGQTGQPQHF.

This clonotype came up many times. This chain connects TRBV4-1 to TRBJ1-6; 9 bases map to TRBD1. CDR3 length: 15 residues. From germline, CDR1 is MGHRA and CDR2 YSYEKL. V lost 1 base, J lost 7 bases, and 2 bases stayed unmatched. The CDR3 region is CASSQGDRANSPLHF. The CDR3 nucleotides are TGCGCCAGCAGCCAAGGGGACAGGGCGAATTCACCCCTCCACTTT.

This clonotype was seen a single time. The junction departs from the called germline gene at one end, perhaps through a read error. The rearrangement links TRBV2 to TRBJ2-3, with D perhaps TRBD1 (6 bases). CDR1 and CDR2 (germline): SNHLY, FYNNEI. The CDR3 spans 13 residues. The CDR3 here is CASGTGPTDMQYF. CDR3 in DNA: TGTGCCAGCGGTACAGGGCCCACAGATATGCAGTATTTT.

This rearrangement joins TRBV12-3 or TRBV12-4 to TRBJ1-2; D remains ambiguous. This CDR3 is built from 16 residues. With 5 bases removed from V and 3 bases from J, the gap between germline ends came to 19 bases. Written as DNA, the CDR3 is TGTGCCAGCAGTCAGTCCCCGGGCTCGGGATACTATGGCTACACCTTC. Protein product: CASSQSPGSGYYGYTF.

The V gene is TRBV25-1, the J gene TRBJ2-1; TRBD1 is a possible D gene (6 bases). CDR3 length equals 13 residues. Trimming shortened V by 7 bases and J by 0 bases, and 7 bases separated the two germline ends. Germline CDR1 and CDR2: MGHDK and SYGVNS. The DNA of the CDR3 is TGTGCCAGCAAAGGGGGCTCCTACAATGAGCAGTTCTTC. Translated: CASKGGSYNEQFF.

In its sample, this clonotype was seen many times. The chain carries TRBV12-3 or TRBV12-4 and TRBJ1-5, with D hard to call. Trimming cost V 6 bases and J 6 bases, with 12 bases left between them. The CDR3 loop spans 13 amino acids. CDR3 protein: CASREGWGQPQHF. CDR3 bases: TGTGCCAGCAGAGAGGGTTGGGGTCAGCCCCAGCATTTT.

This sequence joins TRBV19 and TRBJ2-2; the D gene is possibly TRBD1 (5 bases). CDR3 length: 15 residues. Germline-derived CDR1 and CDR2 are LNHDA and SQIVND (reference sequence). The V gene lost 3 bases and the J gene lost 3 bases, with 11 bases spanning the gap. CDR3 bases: TGTGCCAGTAGTATCAGGGTGTGGGACACCGGGGAGCTGTTTTTT. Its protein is CASSIRVWDTGELFF.

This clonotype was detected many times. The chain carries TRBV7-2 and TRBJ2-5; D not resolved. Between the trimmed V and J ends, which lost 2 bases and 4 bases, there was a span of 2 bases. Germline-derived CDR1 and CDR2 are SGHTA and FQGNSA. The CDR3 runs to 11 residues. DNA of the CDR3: TGTGCCAGCAGCTTATTAGAGACCCAGTACTTC. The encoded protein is CASSLLETQYF. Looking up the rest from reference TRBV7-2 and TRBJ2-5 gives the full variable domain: GAGVSQSPSNKVTEKGKDVELRCDPISGHTALYWYRQSLGQGLEFLIYFQGNSAPDKSGLPSDRFSAERTGGSVSTLTIQRTQQEDSAVYLCASSLLETQYFGPGTRLLVL.

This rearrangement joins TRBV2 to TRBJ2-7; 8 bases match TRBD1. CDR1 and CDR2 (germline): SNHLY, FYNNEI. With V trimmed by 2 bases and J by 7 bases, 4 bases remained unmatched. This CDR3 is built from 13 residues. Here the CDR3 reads CASSEQGAREQYF. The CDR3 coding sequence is TGTGCCAGCAGTGAACAGGGGGCGAGGGAGCAGTACTTC.

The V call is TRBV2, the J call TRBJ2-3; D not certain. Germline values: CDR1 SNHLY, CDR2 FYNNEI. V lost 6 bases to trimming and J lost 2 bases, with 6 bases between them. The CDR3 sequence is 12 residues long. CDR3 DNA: TGTGCCAGCAGGCAAATCACAGATACGCAGTATTTT. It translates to CASRQITDTQYF. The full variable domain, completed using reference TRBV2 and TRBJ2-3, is EPEVTQTPSHQVTQMGQEVILRCVPISNHLYFYWYRQILGQKVEFLVSFYNNEISEKSEIFDDQFSVERPDGSNFTLKIRSTKLEDSAMYFCASRQITDTQYFGPGTRLTVL.

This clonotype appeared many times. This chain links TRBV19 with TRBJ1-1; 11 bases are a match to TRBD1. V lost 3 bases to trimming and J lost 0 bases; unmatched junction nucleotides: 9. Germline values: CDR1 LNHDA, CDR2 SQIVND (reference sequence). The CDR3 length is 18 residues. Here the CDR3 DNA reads TGTGCCAGTAGTATGCCGCAGGGGACAGGGGGGATGAACACTGAAGCTTTCTTT. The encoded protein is CASSMPQGTGGMNTEAFF.